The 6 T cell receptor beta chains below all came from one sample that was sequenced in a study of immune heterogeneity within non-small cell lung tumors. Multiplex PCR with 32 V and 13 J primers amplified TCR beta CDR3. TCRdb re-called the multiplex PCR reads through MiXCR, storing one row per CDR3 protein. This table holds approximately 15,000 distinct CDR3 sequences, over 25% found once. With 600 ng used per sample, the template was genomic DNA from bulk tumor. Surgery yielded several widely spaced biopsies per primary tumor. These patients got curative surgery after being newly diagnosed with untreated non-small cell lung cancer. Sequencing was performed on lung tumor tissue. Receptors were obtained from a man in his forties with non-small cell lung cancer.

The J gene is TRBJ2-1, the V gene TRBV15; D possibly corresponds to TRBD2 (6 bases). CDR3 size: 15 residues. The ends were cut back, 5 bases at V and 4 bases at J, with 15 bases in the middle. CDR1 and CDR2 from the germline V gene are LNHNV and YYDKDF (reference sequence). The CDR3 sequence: CATSGGAGRYNEQFF. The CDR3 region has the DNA TGTGCCACCAGCGGGGGTGCGGGGAGGTACAATGAGCAGTTCTTC.

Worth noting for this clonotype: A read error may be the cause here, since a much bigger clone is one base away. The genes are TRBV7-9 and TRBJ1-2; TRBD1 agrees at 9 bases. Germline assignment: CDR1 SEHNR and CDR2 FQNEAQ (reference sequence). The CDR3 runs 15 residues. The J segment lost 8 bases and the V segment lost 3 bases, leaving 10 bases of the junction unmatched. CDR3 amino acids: CASSLGTGTKVGYTF. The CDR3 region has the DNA TGTGCCAGCAGCTTGGGGACAGGGACCAAAGTAGGCTACACCTTC.

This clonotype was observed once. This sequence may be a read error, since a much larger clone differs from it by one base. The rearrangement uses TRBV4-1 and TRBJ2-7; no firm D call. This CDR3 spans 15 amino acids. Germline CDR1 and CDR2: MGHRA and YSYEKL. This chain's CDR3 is CAISQTPEFSYEQYF. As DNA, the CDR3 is TGCGCCATCAGCCAAACCCCAGAATTCTCCTACGAGCAGTACTTC.

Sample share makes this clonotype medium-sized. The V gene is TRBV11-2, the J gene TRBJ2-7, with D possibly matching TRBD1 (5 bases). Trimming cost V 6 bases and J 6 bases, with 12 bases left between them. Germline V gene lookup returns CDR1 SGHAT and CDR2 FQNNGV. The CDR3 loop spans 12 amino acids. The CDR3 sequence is CASSLQVGEQYF. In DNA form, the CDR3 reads TGTGCCAGCAGTTTACAGGTTGGCGAGCAGTACTTC.

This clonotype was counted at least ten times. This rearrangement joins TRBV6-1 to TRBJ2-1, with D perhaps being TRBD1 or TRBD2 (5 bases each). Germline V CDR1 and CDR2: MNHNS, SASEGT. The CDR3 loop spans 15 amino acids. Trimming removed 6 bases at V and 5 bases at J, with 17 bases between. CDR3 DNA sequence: TGTGCCAGCAGCCCCCGGAGGACACGGGACAATGAGCAGTTCTTC. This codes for CASSPRRTRDNEQFF.

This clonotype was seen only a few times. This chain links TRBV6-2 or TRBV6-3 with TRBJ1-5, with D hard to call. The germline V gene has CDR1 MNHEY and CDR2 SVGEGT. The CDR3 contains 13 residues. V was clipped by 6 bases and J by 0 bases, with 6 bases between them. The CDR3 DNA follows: TGTGCCAGCAGGGACCGTAGCAATCAGCCCCAGCATTTT. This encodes CASRDRSNQPQHF.